Listed below are T cell receptor beta chains from one sample, sequenced in a study of cytomegalovirus exposure and HLA in healthy donors. This table comes from immunoSEQ multiplex PCR, and its TCRdb copy is limited to in-frame clones, with some not included. Among about 130,000 clones listed, less than 85% were seen once. The sequencing sample was made of PBMCs. Receptors originate from a man under 40 in good health and CMV-seropositive. The CDR3 runs from the conserved cysteine through the conserved F or W. Fields, in order: D gene, CDR3 length, clone size, J gene, V gene, CDR3 DNA, CDR3 protein. D genes are given only for firm matches. Some rows have no size entry. The others give once, few or many, or a class for an expanded clone.

d_gene: -
len: 18
abundance: -
j_gene: TRBJ1-5
v_gene: TRBV19
CDR3nt: TGTGCCAGTAGTATCAGGCACCCACCGCAGGGATCAAATCAGCCCCAGCATTTT
CDR3aa: CASSIRHPPQGSNQPQHF

d_gene: -
len: 13
abundance: -
j_gene: TRBJ1-6
v_gene: TRBV6-1
CDR3nt: TGTGCCAGCAGTGAAGCAGGGGTCATATCCCTCCACTTT
CDR3aa: CASSEAGVISLHF

d_gene: TRBD2
len: 17
abundance: once
j_gene: TRBJ2-3
v_gene: TRBV14
CDR3nt: TGTGCCAGCAGCCAAGATTCCCGACGGGGGGGCACAGATACGCAGTATTTT
CDR3aa: CASSQDSRRGGTDTQYF

d_gene: -
len: 15
abundance: -
j_gene: TRBJ1-5
v_gene: TRBV2
CDR3nt: TGTGCCAGCAGTACGGACAGTAATAGCAATCAGCCCCAGCATTTT
CDR3aa: CASSTDSNSNQPQHF

d_gene: TRBD1
len: 16
abundance: -
j_gene: TRBJ1-5
v_gene: TRBV19
CDR3nt: TGTGCCAGTAGTATAGGGGGACAGGGAGTGTTTCAGCCCCAGCATTTT
CDR3aa: CASSIGGQGVFQPQHF

d_gene: TRBD1
len: 11
abundance: -
j_gene: TRBJ2-7
v_gene: TRBV11-1
CDR3nt: TGTGCCAGCCGGACAGGGGTCGAGCAGTACTTC
CDR3aa: CASRTGVEQYF

d_gene: -
len: 13
abundance: once
j_gene: TRBJ1-6
v_gene: TRBV5-6
CDR3nt: TGTGCCAGCAGCTTGACAGCTAATTCACCCCTCCACTTT
CDR3aa: CASSLTANSPLHF

d_gene: TRBD1
len: 14
abundance: few
j_gene: TRBJ1-1
v_gene: TRBV11-2
CDR3nt: TGTGCCAGCAGCTTAGGGACAGGGAGCACTGAAGCTTTCTTT
CDR3aa: CASSLGTGSTEAFF

d_gene: TRBD1
len: 15
abundance: -
j_gene: TRBJ2-7
v_gene: TRBV10-2
CDR3nt: TGCGCCAGCAGTGGCGGACAGGGTCGCCCCTACGAGCAGTACTTC
CDR3aa: CASSGGQGRPYEQYF

d_gene: -
len: 16
abundance: -
j_gene: TRBJ1-5
v_gene: TRBV5-5
CDR3nt: TGTGCCAGCAGCTTGCGACAAATAGGGGGCAATCAGCCCCAGCATTTT
CDR3aa: CASSLRQIGGNQPQHF

d_gene: -
len: 15
abundance: -
j_gene: TRBJ2-7
v_gene: TRBV5-6
CDR3nt: TGTGCCAGCAGCCCATCGCTCAGGGAAATCTACGAGCAGTACTTC
CDR3aa: CASSPSLREIYEQYF

d_gene: -
len: 13
abundance: -
j_gene: TRBJ2-7
v_gene: TRBV27
CDR3nt: TGTGCCAGCAGTTTATTATCAACCTACGAGCAGTACTTC
CDR3aa: CASSLLSTYEQYF

d_gene: -
len: 17
abundance: -
j_gene: TRBJ2-3
v_gene: TRBV15
CDR3nt: TGTGCCACCAGCAGAGTGCACGGGGGAGGCGGCACAGATACGCAGTATTTT
CDR3aa: CATSRVHGGGGTDTQYF

d_gene: -
len: 14
abundance: once
j_gene: TRBJ1-1
v_gene: TRBV5-8
CDR3nt: TGTGCCAGCAGCCATCTTGGGGGCAACACTGAAGCTTTCTTT
CDR3aa: CASSHLGGNTEAFF

d_gene: -
len: 15
abundance: -
j_gene: TRBJ1-1
v_gene: TRBV9
CDR3nt: TGTGCCAGCAGCCCGGGGGGAGGCATGAACACTGAAGCTTTCTTT
CDR3aa: CASSPGGGMNTEAFF

d_gene: -
len: 14
abundance: few
j_gene: TRBJ2-4
v_gene: TRBV5-1
CDR3nt: TGCGCCAGCAGCTTAGAGGGCGTCAAAAACATTCAGTACTTC
CDR3aa: CASSLEGVKNIQYF

d_gene: TRBD1
len: 14
abundance: -
j_gene: TRBJ1-5
v_gene: TRBV2
CDR3nt: TGTGCCAGCAGCGACCAGGGGGCTAGTCAGCCCCAGCATTTT
CDR3aa: CASSDQGASQPQHF

d_gene: TRBD1
len: 16
abundance: few
j_gene: TRBJ2-1
v_gene: TRBV5-6
CDR3nt: TGTGCCAGCAGCCCCACCGGACAGGGAAACTACAATGAGCAGTTCTTC
CDR3aa: CASSPTGQGNYNEQFF

d_gene: TRBD1
len: 15
abundance: -
j_gene: TRBJ2-7
v_gene: TRBV6-6
CDR3nt: TGTGCCAGCACCCCTGTGGGACAGGCTAAATACGAGCAGTACTTC
CDR3aa: CASTPVGQAKYEQYF

d_gene: -
len: 13
abundance: -
j_gene: TRBJ2-5
v_gene: TRBV4-1
CDR3nt: TGCGCCAGCAGCTCGACAGGACCAGAGACCCAGTACTTC
CDR3aa: CASSSTGPETQYF

d_gene: TRBD1
len: 15
abundance: -
j_gene: TRBJ1-4
v_gene: TRBV6-1
CDR3nt: TGTGCCAGCAGTATACAGGGGCTGGGTAATGAAAAACTGTTTTTT
CDR3aa: CASSIQGLGNEKLFF

d_gene: -
len: 15
abundance: few
j_gene: TRBJ1-4
v_gene: TRBV2
CDR3nt: TGTGCCAGCAGTGAAGGTGGACAGCCTAATGAAAAACTGTTTTTT
CDR3aa: CASSEGGQPNEKLFF

d_gene: TRBD1
len: 13
abundance: -
j_gene: TRBJ1-1
v_gene: TRBV14
CDR3nt: TGTGCCAGCAGCCAGGTCCGACAGGGGGAAACTTTCTTT
CDR3aa: CASSQVRQGETFF

d_gene: -
len: 14
abundance: -
j_gene: TRBJ1-6
v_gene: TRBV5-1
CDR3nt: TGCGCCAGCAGCATGCGACAGAGTGGTTCACCCCTCCACTTT
CDR3aa: CASSMRQSGSPLHF

d_gene: -
len: 15
abundance: -
j_gene: TRBJ2-2
v_gene: TRBV19
CDR3nt: TGTGCCAGTAGTATCTACAGGCGGAACACCGGGGAGCTGTTTTTT
CDR3aa: CASSIYRRNTGELFF

d_gene: TRBD2
len: 15
abundance: few
j_gene: TRBJ2-1
v_gene: TRBV18
CDR3nt: TGTGCCAGCTCACCAGGGACTAGCTCTAACAATGAGCAGTTCTTC
CDR3aa: CASSPGTSSNNEQFF

d_gene: TRBD1
len: 12
abundance: -
j_gene: TRBJ2-7
v_gene: TRBV2
CDR3nt: TGTGCCAGCCGACAGGGGGCGGAAGAGCAGTACTTC
CDR3aa: CASRQGAEEQYF

d_gene: TRBD2
len: 18
abundance: -
j_gene: TRBJ2-3
v_gene: TRBV5-6
CDR3nt: TGTGCCAGCAGCTCCCTAGGGGACTACCCTATTCACACAGATACGCAGTATTTT
CDR3aa: CASSSLGDYPIHTDTQYF

d_gene: -
len: 16
abundance: -
j_gene: TRBJ2-1
v_gene: TRBV5-4
CDR3nt: TGTGCCAGCAGCTCATTTGGCGGAGGCTCCTACAATGAGCAGTTCTTC
CDR3aa: CASSSFGGGSYNEQFF

d_gene: -
len: 13
abundance: -
j_gene: TRBJ2-2
v_gene: TRBV5-1
CDR3nt: TGCGCCAGCAGCTTATACAGGAGCGGGGAGCTGTTTTTT
CDR3aa: CASSLYRSGELFF

d_gene: -
len: 14
abundance: -
j_gene: TRBJ2-2
v_gene: TRBV10-3
CDR3nt: TGTGCCATCCGTCCGTTGGGAGACACCGGGGAGCTGTTTTTT
CDR3aa: CAIRPLGDTGELFF

d_gene: -
len: 16
abundance: -
j_gene: TRBJ1-5
v_gene: TRBV7-8
CDR3nt: TGTGCCAGCAGCACCTCCTCGTCAGGGGCAAATCAGCCCCAGCATTTT
CDR3aa: CASSTSSSGANQPQHF

d_gene: TRBD2
len: 19
abundance: -
j_gene: TRBJ2-3
v_gene: TRBV7-3
CDR3nt: TGTGCCAGCAGCCCCGACCCCGGACTAGCGGGGGTATTGACAGATACGCAGTATTTT
CDR3aa: CASSPDPGLAGVLTDTQYF

d_gene: -
len: 14
abundance: -
j_gene: TRBJ1-5
v_gene: TRBV6-1
CDR3nt: TGTGCCAGCAGCGGAGTCAGGGGCCATCAGCCCCAGCATTTT
CDR3aa: CASSGVRGHQPQHF

d_gene: TRBD1
len: 13
abundance: -
j_gene: TRBJ1-4
v_gene: TRBV11-2
CDR3nt: TGTGCCAGCAGCTTTACAGGGGATGAAAAACTGTTTTTT
CDR3aa: CASSFTGDEKLFF

d_gene: -
len: 21
abundance: -
j_gene: TRBJ2-2
v_gene: TRBV12-2
CDR3nt: TGTGCAAGTCGCTTAGGAAGATGTACGGAACGGGGTAGCGCCGGGCCCCGGGAGCTGTTTTTT
CDR3aa: CASRLGRCTERGSAGPRELFF

d_gene: -
len: 15
abundance: -
j_gene: TRBJ2-1
v_gene: TRBV6-1
CDR3nt: TGTGCCAGCAGGGACAGAACATACTCCTACAATGAGCAGTTCTTC
CDR3aa: CASRDRTYSYNEQFF

d_gene: TRBD2
len: 15
abundance: -
j_gene: TRBJ2-1
v_gene: TRBV19
CDR3nt: TGTGCCAGTAGTATTGGGCGGGGGGGATACAATGAGCAGTTCTTC
CDR3aa: CASSIGRGGYNEQFF

d_gene: -
len: 14
abundance: -
j_gene: TRBJ1-1
v_gene: TRBV10-3
CDR3nt: TGTGCCATCAGTGAGACAGGGATGAGCACTGAGGCTTTCTTT
CDR3aa: CAISETGMSTEAFF

d_gene: -
len: 16
abundance: -
j_gene: TRBJ2-7
v_gene: TRBV4-1
CDR3nt: TGCGCCAGCAGCCATCCGAGGGGGCGGGGGGCCGGGGAGCAGTACTTC
CDR3aa: CASSHPRGRGAGEQYF